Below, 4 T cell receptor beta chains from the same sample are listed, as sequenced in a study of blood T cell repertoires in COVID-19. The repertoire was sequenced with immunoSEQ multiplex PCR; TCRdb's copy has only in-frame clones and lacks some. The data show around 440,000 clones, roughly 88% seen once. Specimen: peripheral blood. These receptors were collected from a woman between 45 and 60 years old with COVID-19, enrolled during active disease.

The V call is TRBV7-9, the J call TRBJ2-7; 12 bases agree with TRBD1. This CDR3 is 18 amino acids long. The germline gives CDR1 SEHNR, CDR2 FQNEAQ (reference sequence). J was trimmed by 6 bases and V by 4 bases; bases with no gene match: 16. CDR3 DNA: TGTGCCAGCAGCTCATCACCATGGGGACAGGGGGCTACATCCGAGCAGTACTTC. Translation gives CASSSSPWGQGATSEQYF.

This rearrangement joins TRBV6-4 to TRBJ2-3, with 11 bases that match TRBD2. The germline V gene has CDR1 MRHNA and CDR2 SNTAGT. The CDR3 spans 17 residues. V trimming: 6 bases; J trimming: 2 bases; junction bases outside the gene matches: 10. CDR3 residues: CASSESTSGAFTDTQYF. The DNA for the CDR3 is TGTGCCAGCAGCGAGTCGACTAGCGGGGCCTTCACAGATACGCAGTATTTT.

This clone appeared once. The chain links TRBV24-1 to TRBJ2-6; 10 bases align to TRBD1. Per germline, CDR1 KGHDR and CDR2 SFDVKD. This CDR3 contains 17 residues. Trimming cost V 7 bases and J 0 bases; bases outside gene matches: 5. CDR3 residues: CATSGQGVTSGANVLTF. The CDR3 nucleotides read TGTGCCACCAGCGGACAGGGGGTTACCTCTGGGGCCAACGTCCTGACTTTC.

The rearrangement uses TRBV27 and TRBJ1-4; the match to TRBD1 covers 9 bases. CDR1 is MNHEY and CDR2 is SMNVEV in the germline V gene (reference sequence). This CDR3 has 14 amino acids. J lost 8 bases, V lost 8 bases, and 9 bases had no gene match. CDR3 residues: CASGRQGEGEKLFF. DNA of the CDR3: TGTGCCAGCGGTCGACAGGGGGAGGGGGAAAAACTGTTTTTT.